This TCR beta chain was observed in a study of beta chain features in type 1 diabetes. Turning to the study itself: Healthy donors, compared against patients, showed similar age, gender and cell yields.

Germline loops: CDR1 MNHEY, CDR2 SMNVEV (reference sequence). This CDR3 is built from 15 residues. The V and J ends lost 6 bases and 0 bases respectively, with 12 bases between them. The authors reverse transcribed all of the isolated RNA, so sequencing captured expressed TCRB transcripts. Using immunoSEQ multiplex PCR, the repertoire was profiled, and TCRdb retains in-frame clones only, with some absent. The sample contains nearly 250,000 clones, roughly 14% of which appear only once. With respect to this clone: Its antigen is undetermined.

Staining for CD45RO/CCR7/CD25/CD127/CD95/CD27 allowed sorting of CD4+ naive, central memory, regulatory and stem cell-like memory cells. Overall study findings and caveats: Type 1 diabetes patients had moderately but significantly shorter TCRB CDR3s in all four CD4+ subsets. PCR might show a preference for shorter templates, equally across patients and controls.

Sample: naive CD4+ T cells from blood. The gene calls are TRBV27 and TRBJ1-5; a weak D match, TRBD1 (5 bases). This clonotype was sampled from a woman between 40 and 50 years old in good health. CDR3 nucleotide sequence: TGTGCCAGCAGAAGCGGGGCTTATAGCAATCAGCCCCAGCATTTT. It specifies CASRSGAYSNQPQHF.